A single T cell receptor (beta chain) is shown here with its context. What it binds is not known. The source of the sample is a study of cytomegalovirus exposure and HLA in healthy donors. Study results and caveats: Later analysis placed DRB1 highest and HLA-C lowest in TCR association rates, which differed by HLA locus. In a later analysis, at a false discovery rate of 0.05, 17,000 or so TCR beta sequences matched HLA alleles.

The CDR3 loop spans 15 amino acids. The germline gives CDR1 SGDLS, CDR2 YYNGEE. V dropped 2 bases and J dropped 0 bases, with 9 bases sitting between them. Amplification used 60 Vbeta primers and 13 Jbeta primers. TCRdb keeps only in-frame clones here, not all; method: immunoSEQ multiplex PCR. This sample has 150,000 to 200,000 clones, with more than 60% found just once. The sample consisted of PBMCs. V and J are TRBV9 and TRBJ1-3; unclear D gene. The source is a woman in her 30s in good health and CMV-seronegative. The CDR3 loop is CASSVLAHSGNTIYF. The DNA of the CDR3 is TGTGCCAGCAGCGTCTTGGCACACTCTGGAAACACCATATATTTT.